This record concerns one T cell receptor (beta chain) sequence. Its antigen is not known. The data were obtained in a study of CD8 T cells in Susac syndrome. The CDR3 covers 12 residues. The germline V and J ends were trimmed by 1 base and 9 bases, with 8 bases remaining between them. Germline V gene lookup returns CDR1 SGHRS and CDR2 YFSETQ. General study findings and limits: It was acknowledged in the study that the number of individuals who were included in its TCR sequencing and HLA analysis was relatively small.

TCR beta was sequenced from blood CD8+ and CD4+ T cells. The RNA, about 0.45 to 1 ug, was put through reverse transcription using random hexamers. With immunoSEQ multiplex PCR, TCR beta CDR3 was amplified across 54 Vbeta and 13 Jbeta. TCRdb independently ran MiXCR on the immunoSEQ multiplex PCR reads; one entry per CDR3 protein. Altogether 200,000 to 250,000 distinct CDR3 sequences are present, about 95% being singletons, with the ten largest covering roughly 0.1%. The sequenced sample consisted of CD4+ T cells from PBMCs. The chain carries TRBV5-1 and TRBJ2-1; D remains unclear. This sequence originates from a human donor with multiple sclerosis. The CDR3 DNA sequence: TGCGCCAGCAGCTTGTCCGTTAGTGAGCAGTTCTTC. This encodes CASSLSVSEQFF.